The clone carrying this TCR beta chain was seen just once. Original processing methods: For nucleated cells, counts were estimated from reference gene primer amplification. Produced via immunoSEQ multiplex PCR; TCRdb's table is partial and in-frame only. Clone size and the V and J calls come from that table; the DNA yielded D and trimming. Seen here are roughly 190,000 clones, 82% observed once, and the top ten hold 12%. The germline V gene has CDR1 SGHRS and CDR2 YFSETQ. The length of the CDR3 is 18 residues. Trimming cost V 0 bases and J 0 bases; bases outside gene matches: 11. Individuals drawn from about two dozen US areas were about 18 to 95 years old. The data originate from a study of blood T cell repertoires in COVID-19. Study background: Samples taken during acute and convalescent COVID-19 were collected in the United States, Italy and Spain. T cells, B-cell-depleted T cells, or PBMCs provided the cDNA or gDNA that served as material.

Sequencing input: PBMCs or T cells enriched from blood (not recorded which). The V and J genes are TRBV5-1 and TRBJ1-1, with 7 bases that match TRBD1. The TCR sequence derives from a man between 40 and 49 years old who had recovered from COVID-19. CDR3 loop: CASSLGGFTGQMNTEAFF. Written as DNA, the CDR3 is TGCGCCAGCAGCTTGGGGGGATTCACGGGACAGATGAACACTGAAGCTTTCTTT.